This T cell receptor (beta chain) was captured in a study of technical replicates of blood from a few donors. This CDR3 is built from 16 residues. Germline CDR1 is KGHSH and CDR2 is LQKENI. Trimming cost V 0 bases and J 4 bases, with 14 bases left between them. Some clones are missing from TCRdb's copy, which holds only in-frame ones; the method was immunoSEQ multiplex PCR. The sample includes 98,000 or so clones, 95% of them seen just once. The chain recombines TRBV18 with TRBJ2-3, with TRBD1 as a possible D gene (6 bases). The source material was T cells isolated from PBMCs. The clonotype was recovered from a human donor in good health. The CDR3 loop reads CASSPPMRGSSDTQYF. The DNA of the CDR3 is TGTGCCAGCTCACCACCGATGAGGGGGAGTTCAGATACGCAGTATTTT.